Listed below are T cell receptor beta chains from one sample, sequenced in a study of blood T cell repertoires in COVID-19. Clones were read by immunoSEQ multiplex PCR, and TCRdb kept only the in-frame ones, dropping some. The profile covers about 150,000 clones, with around 80% appearing a single time and 7.3% taken by the ten largest. The sequencing input was PBMCs or T cells enriched from blood (not recorded which). All receptors come from a man in his forties or fifties who had recovered from COVID-19. Each CDR3 is given without its conserved first and last residue. Size values are once, few and many counts, or a class for expanded clones, and some rows have none.

J	size	V	CDR3
TRBJ1-2	once	TRBV5-1	ASSLDSSYGYT
TRBJ2-2	NA	TRBV27	ASSPGGQVYTGELF
TRBJ2-1	NA	TRBV5-1	ASSASSGGAPGEQF
TRBJ2-6	once	TRBV7-9	ASSSNAGTGGRGANVLT
TRBJ1-2	NA	TRBV29-1	SVEDTAGNYGYT
TRBJ1-5	NA	TRBV13	ASSLGVGGSQPQH
TRBJ2-7	NA	TRBV11-2	ASSSPGQYEQY
TRBJ1-5	NA	TRBV5-5	ASSPGQGGSNQPQH
TRBJ1-6	NA	TRBV2	ASSEIQGASSPLH
TRBJ1-2	NA	TRBV19	ASTTPVVYGYT
TRBJ2-5	NA	TRBV27	ASSFRDRGRETQY
TRBJ1-3	NA	TRBV7-2	ASSRGTSGNTIY
TRBJ1-2	NA	TRBV11-2	ASRTSGSLGGYT
TRBJ2-1	NA	TRBV7-3	ASSLGASSYNEQF
TRBJ2-7	NA	TRBV19	ASSMTGASYEQY
TRBJ1-2	NA	TRBV3-1/TRBV3-2	ASSSSGIYGYT
TRBJ1-2	NA	TRBV7-9	ASSPWTGTFYGYT
TRBJ1-4	NA	TRBV7-9	ASSSGSGGNEKLF
TRBJ1-2	few	TRBV3-1/TRBV3-2	ASSQDPRLDYGYT
TRBJ2-2	NA	TRBV19	ASSGPRGETGELF
TRBJ1-2	NA	TRBV9	ASSVAQGRDGYT
TRBJ1-5	NA	TRBV15	ATSGGQGREPQH
TRBJ2-1	NA	TRBV27	ASSLSLPRYNEQF
TRBJ1-2	NA	TRBV2	ASSVDRNYGYT
TRBJ1-1	NA	TRBV6-5	ASSSGTGRNTEAF
TRBJ2-3	once	TRBV27	ASARGDTQY
TRBJ2-1	NA	TRBV9	ASSALLAGGYNEQF
TRBJ1-1	NA	TRBV29-1	SVGREMNTEAF
TRBJ2-1	NA	TRBV24-1	ATSGGERISEQF
TRBJ2-7	NA	TRBV5-1	ASSLSGNNEQY
TRBJ2-2	NA	TRBV6-2/TRBV6-3	ASSGRQGSDGELF